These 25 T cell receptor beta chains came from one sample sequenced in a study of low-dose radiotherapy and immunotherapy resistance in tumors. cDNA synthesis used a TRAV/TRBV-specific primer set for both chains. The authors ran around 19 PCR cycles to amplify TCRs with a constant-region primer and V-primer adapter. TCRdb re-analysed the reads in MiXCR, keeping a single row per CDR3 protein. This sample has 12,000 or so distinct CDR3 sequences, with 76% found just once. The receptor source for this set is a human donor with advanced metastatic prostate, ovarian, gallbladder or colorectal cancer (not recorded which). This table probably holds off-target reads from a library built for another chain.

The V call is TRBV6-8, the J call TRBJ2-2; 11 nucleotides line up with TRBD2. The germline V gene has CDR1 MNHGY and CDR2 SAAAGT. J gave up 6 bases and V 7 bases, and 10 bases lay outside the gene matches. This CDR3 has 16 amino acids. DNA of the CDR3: TGTGCCAGCACGACCATAGCGGGAGGGACGGCCGGGGAGCTGTTTTTT. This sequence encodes CASTTIAGGTAGELFF.

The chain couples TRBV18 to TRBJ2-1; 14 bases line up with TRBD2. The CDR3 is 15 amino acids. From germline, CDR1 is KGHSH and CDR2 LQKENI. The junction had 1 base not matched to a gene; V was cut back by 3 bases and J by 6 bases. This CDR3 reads CASSPGLAGVNEQFF. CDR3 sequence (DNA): TGTGCCAGCTCACCGGGACTAGCGGGAGTCAATGAGCAGTTCTTC.

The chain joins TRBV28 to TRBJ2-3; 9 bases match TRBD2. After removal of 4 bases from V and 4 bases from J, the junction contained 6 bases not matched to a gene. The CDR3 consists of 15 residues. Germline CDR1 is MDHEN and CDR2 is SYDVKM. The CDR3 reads CASSSPGLASDTQYF. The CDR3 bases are TGTGCCAGCAGTTCACCGGGACTAGCATCAGATACGCAGTATTTT.

CDR3 sequence reads: CASSPHRGDDGYTF. The CDR3 bases are TGTGCCAGCAGCCCACACAGGGGGGACGATGGCTACACCTTC. V is TRBV5-5 and J is TRBJ1-2, with TRBD1 matching over 8 bases. Trimming removed 4 bases from V and 6 bases from J; junction bases left unmatched: 8. CDR1 is SGHKS, CDR2 YYEKEE, per germline (reference sequence). This CDR3 contains 14 residues.

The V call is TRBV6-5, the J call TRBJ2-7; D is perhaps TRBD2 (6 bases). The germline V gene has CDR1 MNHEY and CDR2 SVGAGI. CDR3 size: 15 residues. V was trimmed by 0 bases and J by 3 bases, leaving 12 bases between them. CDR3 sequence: CASSYSNSGVYEQYF. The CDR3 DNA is TGTGCCAGCAGTTACTCGAACTCGGGGGTCTACGAGCAGTACTTC.

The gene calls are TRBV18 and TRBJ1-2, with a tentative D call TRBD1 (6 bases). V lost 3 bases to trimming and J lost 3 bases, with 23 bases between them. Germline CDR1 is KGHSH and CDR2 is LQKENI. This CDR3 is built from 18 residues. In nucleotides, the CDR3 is TGTGCCAGCTCACCGCAAACCGGGAAAACAGGGTTCGACTATGGCTACACCTTC. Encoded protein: CASSPQTGKTGFDYGYTF.

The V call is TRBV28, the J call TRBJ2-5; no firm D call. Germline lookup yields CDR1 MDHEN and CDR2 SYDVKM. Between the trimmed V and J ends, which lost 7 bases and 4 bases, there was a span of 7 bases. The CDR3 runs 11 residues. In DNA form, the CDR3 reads TGTGCCAGCATGGGCCGAGAGACCCAGTACTTC. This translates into CASMGRETQYF. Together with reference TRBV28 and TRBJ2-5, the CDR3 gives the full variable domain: DVKVTQSSRYLVKRTGEKVFLECVQDMDHENMFWYRQDPGLGLRLIYFSYDVKMKEKGDIPEGYSVSREKKERFSLILESASTNQTSMYLCASMGRETQYFGPGTRLLVL.

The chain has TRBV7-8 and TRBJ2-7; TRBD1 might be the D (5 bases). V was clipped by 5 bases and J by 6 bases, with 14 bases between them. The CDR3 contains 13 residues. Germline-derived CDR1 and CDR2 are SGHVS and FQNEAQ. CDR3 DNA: TGTGCCAGCAGCCGCGACAGCCAGGGCGAGCAGTACTTC. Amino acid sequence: CASSRDSQGEQYF.

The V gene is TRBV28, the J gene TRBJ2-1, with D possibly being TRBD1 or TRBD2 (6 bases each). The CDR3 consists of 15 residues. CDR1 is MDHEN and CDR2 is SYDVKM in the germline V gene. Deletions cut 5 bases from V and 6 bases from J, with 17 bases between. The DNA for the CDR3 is TGTGCCAGCAGTGGGGGCGGGGTAGGATTCAATGAGCAGTTCTTC. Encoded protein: CASSGGGVGFNEQFF.

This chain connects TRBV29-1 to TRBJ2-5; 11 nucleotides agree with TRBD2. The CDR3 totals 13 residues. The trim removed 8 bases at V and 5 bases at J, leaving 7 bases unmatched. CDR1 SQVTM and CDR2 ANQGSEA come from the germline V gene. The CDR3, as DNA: TGCAGCCCCCGACTAGCGGGAATCGAGACCCAGTACTTC. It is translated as CSPRLAGIETQYF. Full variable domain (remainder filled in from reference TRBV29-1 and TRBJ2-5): SAVISQKPSRDICQRGTSLTIQCQVDSQVTMMFWYRQQPGQSLTLIATANQGSEATYESGFVIDKFPISRPNLTFSTLTVSNMSPEDSSIYLCSPRLAGIETQYFGPGTRLLVL.

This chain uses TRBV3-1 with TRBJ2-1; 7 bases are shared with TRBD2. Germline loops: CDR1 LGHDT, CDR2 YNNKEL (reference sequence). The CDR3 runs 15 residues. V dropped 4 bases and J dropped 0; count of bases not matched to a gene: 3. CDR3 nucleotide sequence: TGTGCCAGCAGCCCAGCGGGGTTCTCCTACAATGAGCAGTTCTTC. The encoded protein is CASSPAGFSYNEQFF.

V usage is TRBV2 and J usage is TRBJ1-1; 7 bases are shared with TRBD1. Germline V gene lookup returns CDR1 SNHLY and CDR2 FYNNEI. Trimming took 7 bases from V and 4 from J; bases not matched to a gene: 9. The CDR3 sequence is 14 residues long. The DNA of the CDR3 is TGTGCCAGCAATCGACAGGGAGATGGCACTGAAGCTTTCTTT. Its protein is CASNRQGDGTEAFF.

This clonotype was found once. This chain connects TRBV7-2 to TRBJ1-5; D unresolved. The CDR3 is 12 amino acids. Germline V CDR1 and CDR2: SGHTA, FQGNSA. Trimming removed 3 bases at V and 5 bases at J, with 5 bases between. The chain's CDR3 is CASSLWDQPQHF. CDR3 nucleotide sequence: TGTGCCAGCAGCTTGTGGGATCAGCCCCAGCATTTT.

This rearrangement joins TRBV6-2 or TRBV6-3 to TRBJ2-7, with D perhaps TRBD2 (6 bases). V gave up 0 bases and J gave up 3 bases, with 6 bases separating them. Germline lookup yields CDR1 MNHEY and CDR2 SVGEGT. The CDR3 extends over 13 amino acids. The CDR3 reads CASSYSGLYEQYF. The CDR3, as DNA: TGTGCCAGCAGTTACTCGGGACTCTACGAGCAGTACTTC.

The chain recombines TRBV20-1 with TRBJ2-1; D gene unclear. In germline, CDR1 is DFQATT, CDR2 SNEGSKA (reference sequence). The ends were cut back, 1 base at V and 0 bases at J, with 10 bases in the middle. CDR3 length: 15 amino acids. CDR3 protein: CSARAGPSSYNEQFF. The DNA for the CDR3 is TGCAGTGCTAGAGCCGGGCCGAGCTCCTACAATGAGCAGTTCTTC.

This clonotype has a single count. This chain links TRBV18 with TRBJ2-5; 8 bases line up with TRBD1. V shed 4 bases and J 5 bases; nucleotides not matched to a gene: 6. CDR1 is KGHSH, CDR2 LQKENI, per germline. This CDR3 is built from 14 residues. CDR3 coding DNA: TGTGCCAGCTCACGGGACAGGACGGGGGAGACCCAGTACTTC. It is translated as CASSRDRTGETQYF.

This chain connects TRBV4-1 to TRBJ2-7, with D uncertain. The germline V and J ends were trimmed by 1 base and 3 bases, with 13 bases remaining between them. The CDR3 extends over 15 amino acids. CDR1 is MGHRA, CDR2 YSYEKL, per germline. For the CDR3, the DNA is TGCGCCAGCAGCCAAGGCCCGGCTGATAGCTACGAGCAGTACTTC. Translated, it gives CASSQGPADSYEQYF.

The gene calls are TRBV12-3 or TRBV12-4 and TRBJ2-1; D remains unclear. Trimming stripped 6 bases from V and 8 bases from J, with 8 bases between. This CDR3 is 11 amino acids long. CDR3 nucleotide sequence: TGTGCCAGCAGCCTCTCGGATGAGCAGTTCTTC. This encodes CASSLSDEQFF.

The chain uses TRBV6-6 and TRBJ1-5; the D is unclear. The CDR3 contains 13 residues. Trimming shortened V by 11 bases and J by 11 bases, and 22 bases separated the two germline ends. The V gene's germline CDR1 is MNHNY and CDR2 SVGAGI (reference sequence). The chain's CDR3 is CAAMARIESAQHF. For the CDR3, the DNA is TGTGCCGCGATGGCGAGGATCGAATCAGCCCAGCATTTT.

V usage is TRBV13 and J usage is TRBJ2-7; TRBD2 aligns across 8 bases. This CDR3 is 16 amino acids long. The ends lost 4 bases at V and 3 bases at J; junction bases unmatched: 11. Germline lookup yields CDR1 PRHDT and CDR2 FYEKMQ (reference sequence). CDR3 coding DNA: TGTGCCAGCAGCTCCGGGGCGGGGCGGGGGGACTACGAGCAGTACTTC. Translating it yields CASSSGAGRGDYEQYF.

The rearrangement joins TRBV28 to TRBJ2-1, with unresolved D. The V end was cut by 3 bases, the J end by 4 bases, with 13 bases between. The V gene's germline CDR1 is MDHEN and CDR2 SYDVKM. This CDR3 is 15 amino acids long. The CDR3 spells CASSFLRNGYNEQFF. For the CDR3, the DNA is TGTGCCAGCAGTTTTCTGCGGAATGGGTACAATGAGCAGTTCTTC.

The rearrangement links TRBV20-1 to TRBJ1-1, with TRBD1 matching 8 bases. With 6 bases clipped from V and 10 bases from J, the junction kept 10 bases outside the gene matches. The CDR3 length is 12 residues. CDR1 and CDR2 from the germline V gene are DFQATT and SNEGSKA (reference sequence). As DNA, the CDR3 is TGCAGTGCCAGTCAGGGGGCGTCGTTAGCTTTCTTT. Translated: CSASQGASLAFF.

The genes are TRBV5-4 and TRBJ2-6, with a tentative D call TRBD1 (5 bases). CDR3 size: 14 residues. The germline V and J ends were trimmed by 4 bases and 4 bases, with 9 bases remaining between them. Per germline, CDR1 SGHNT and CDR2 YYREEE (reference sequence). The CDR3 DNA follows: TGTGCCAGCAGCCCGCAGGGAGGGGCCAACGTCCTGACTTTC. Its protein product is CASSPQGGANVLTF.

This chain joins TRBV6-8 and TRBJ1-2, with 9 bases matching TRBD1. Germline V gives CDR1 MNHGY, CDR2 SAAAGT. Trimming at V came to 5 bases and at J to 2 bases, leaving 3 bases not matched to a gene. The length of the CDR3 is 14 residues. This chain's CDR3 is CASSLGTGNYGYTF. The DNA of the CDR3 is TGTGCCAGCAGTCTCGGGACAGGGAACTATGGCTACACCTTC.

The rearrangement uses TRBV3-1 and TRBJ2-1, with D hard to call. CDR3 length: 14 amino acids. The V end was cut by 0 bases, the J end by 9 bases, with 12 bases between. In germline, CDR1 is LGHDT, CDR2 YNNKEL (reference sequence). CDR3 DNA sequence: TGTGCCAGCAGCCAAGAGGCGTCGGAACCTGAGCAGTTCTTC. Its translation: CASSQEASEPEQFF.